This entry describes one T cell receptor beta chain. The study drew participants aged about 18 to 90 years from fewer than 30 US areas. Categorization into cohorts depended on clinical history that participants reported. The study counted Cohort 3 donors as recovered given two negative PCRs, clearance, or symptom resolution. The data are from a study of blood T cell repertoires in COVID-19. TCRdb's table, derived via immunoSEQ multiplex PCR, lists solely in-frame clones and lacks some. The repertoire holds about 290,000 clones, with around 90% as singletons. Trimming took off 6 bases at V and 5 bases at J, with 20 bases between the two ends. Germline CDR1 reads ENHRY; CDR2 reads SYGVKD. The CDR3 length is 15 residues.

This chain links TRBV10-3 with TRBJ2-7; possibly TRBD1 for D (8 bases). The sample comprised PBMCs or T cells enriched from blood (not recorded which). The receptor was isolated from a woman between 35 and 50 years old who had recovered from COVID-19. The CDR3 is CAISLGTGRGDEQYF. CDR3 DNA sequence: TGTGCCATCAGCCTTGGGACAGGCCGGGGGGACGAGCAGTACTTC.